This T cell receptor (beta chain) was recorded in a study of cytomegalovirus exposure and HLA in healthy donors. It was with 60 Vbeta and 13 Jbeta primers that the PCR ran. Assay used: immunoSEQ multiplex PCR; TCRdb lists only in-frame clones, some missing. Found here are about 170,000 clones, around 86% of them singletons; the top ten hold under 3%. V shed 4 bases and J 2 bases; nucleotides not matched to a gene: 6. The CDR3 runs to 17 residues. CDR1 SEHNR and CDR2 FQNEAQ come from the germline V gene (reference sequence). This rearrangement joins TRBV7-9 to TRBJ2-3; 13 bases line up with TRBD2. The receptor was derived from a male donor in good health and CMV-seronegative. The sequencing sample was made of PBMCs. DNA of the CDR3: TGTGCCAGCAGCTCCGGACTAGCGGGGGCCCACACAGATACGCAGTATTTT. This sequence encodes CASSSGLAGAHTDTQYF.